This T cell receptor (beta chain) is drawn from a study of early T cells in non-severe SARS-CoV-2 infection. Study overall: From unsorted whole blood, bulk RNA was sequenced, and the chains remained unpaired.

Attachment of unique molecular identifiers was made to individual cDNA molecules. MiXCR was run by TCRdb on the 5' RACE reads, yielding one entry per CDR3 protein. The sample consists of tens of thousands of distinct CDR3 sequences, less than 8.5% of them appearing once. Germline CDR1 reads LGHNT; CDR2 reads FRNRAP. The CDR3 contains 13 residues. Trimming took 1 base from V and 1 from J, leaving 4 bases between them. The source is an adult who was a healthcare worker with PCR-confirmed SARS-CoV-2 infection or an uninfected control (not recorded which). Sequenced: whole blood. The chain couples TRBV12-5 to TRBJ1-1; D call uncertain. The CDR3 loop reads CASGLGQNTEAFF. The CDR3 DNA reads as TGTGCTAGTGGTTTGGGCCAGAACACTGAAGCTTTCTTT.